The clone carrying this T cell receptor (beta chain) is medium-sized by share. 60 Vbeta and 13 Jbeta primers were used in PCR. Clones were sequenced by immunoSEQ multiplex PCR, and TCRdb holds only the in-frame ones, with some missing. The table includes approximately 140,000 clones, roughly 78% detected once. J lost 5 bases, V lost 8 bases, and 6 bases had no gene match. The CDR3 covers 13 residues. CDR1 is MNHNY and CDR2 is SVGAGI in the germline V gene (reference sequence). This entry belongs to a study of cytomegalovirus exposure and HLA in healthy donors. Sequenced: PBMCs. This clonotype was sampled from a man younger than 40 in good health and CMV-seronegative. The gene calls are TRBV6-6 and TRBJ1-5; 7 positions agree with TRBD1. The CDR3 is CASVRQGDQPQHF. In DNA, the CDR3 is TGTGCCAGCGTTCGGCAGGGGGATCAGCCCCAGCATTTT.